This TCR beta chain stems from a study of cytomegalovirus exposure and HLA in healthy donors. PCR involved 60 Vbeta and 13 Jbeta primers. Using immunoSEQ multiplex PCR, the repertoire was profiled, and TCRdb retains in-frame clones only, with some absent. Among approximately 99,000 clones listed, 73% were seen once. CDR3 length: 12 amino acids. Germline V gene data show CDR1 as MGHRA and CDR2 as YSYEKL. Trimming stripped 2 bases from V and 8 bases from J, with 8 bases between. The source is a man aged 35 to 55 in good health and CMV-seronegative. Specimen: PBMCs. The chain employs TRBV4-1 and TRBJ2-3, with D unresolved. The CDR3 DNA reads TGCGCCAGCAGCCAACCCAGAGGTACGCAGTATTTT. As protein: CASSQPRGTQYF.